A selection of T cell receptor beta chains follows, all from one sample in a study of molecular identifiers for immune sequencing clone quantification. TCRdb itself ran the PCR reads through MiXCR, one entry per CDR3 protein. Among about half a million distinct CDR3 sequences, about 21% were seen once, and the ten largest hold around 0.84%. The sequencing sample was made of naive CD8+ T cells from blood, with Jurkat cell RNA spiked in. The receptors stem from a human donor in good health. Some libraries in this study had Jurkat cell RNA spiked in. CDR3s include the opening cysteine and the closing phenylalanine or tryptophan.

J | length | V | CDR3
TRBJ1-2 | 16 | TRBV7-9 | CASSSAGLIDNYGYTF
TRBJ2-7 | 14 | TRBV5-1 | CASSLDKGAVEQYF
TRBJ1-1 | 15 | TRBV18 | CASSPPPGVNTEAFF
TRBJ2-2 | 13 | TRBV19 | CASTLENTGELFF
TRBJ1-1 | 15 | TRBV15 | CATSRDRGAIAEAFF
TRBJ2-5 | 13 | TRBV27 | CAGSGGLVETQYF
TRBJ2-1 | 16 | TRBV4-3 | CASSQEVAGADNEQFF
TRBJ2-7 | 15 | TRBV4-2 | CASSQEAAGAYEQYF
TRBJ2-1 | 14 | TRBV11-3 | CASSSGTGDNEQFF
TRBJ2-7 | 13 | TRBV5-6 | CASSQDLPGEQYF
TRBJ1-1 | 16 | TRBV7-9 | CASSLQGSGIGTEAFF
TRBJ1-1 | 15 | TRBV4-3 | CASSQDSGLSTEAFF
TRBJ2-7 | 14 | TRBV12-3/TRBV12-4 | CASSSGQGAREQYF
TRBJ1-5 | 18 | TRBV6-5 | CASSPSMRNSGGNQPQHF
TRBJ1-2 | 11 | TRBV20-1 | CSARRTDGYTF
TRBJ1-6 | 14 | TRBV28 | CASSGTALNSPLHF
TRBJ1-1 | 14 | TRBV27 | CASSLVVGGTEAFF
TRBJ2-2 | 14 | TRBV6-5 | CASSSRGRAGELFF
TRBJ2-1 | 18 | TRBV9 | CASSLPGGPGRAYNEQFF
TRBJ2-1 | 16 | TRBV4-2 | CASSLDPAGNYNEQFF
TRBJ2-7 | 16 | TRBV7-9 | CASSHTSGDRGLEQYF
TRBJ2-5 | 17 | TRBV14 | CASSQWGAVGPGETQYF
TRBJ2-3 | 12 | TRBV29-1 | CSVEERGDTQYF
TRBJ1-4 | 17 | TRBV7-6 | CASSLDHPGATNEKLFF
TRBJ1-1 | 14 | TRBV4-1 | CASSQDRSDTEAFF
TRBJ2-3 | 15 | TRBV5-6 | CASSLAGGPPDTQYF
TRBJ1-2 | 13 | TRBV28 | CASSPGGTDGYTF
TRBJ1-5 | 15 | TRBV9 | CASSVGTGGYQPQHF
TRBJ2-5 | 12 | TRBV19 | CASSIRGETQYF
TRBJ2-7 | 14 | TRBV13 | CASSFGTERYEQYF
TRBJ2-7 | 13 | TRBV4-3 | CASSYGTGTEQYF
TRBJ1-1 | 15 | TRBV9 | CASTQSGSEYTEAFF
TRBJ2-7 | 15 | TRBV20-1 | CSAFGLAEMTYEQYF
TRBJ2-3 | 19 | TRBV6-2/TRBV6-3 | CASSYRTTTSRKDTDTQYF
TRBJ2-2 | 16 | TRBV5-6 | CASSLRGAVYTGELFF
TRBJ1-2 | 16 | TRBV9 | CASSGVAGGSMNGYTF
TRBJ1-1 | 14 | TRBV19 | CASSMNGGHTEAFF
TRBJ1-2 | 13 | TRBV7-2 | CASSLGRAYGYTF
TRBJ2-7 | 15 | TRBV28 | CASTLSTGVGYEQYF
TRBJ1-1 | 15 | TRBV11-2 | CASSGPGGTNTEAFF
TRBJ2-7 | 15 | TRBV5-4 | CASSLYEEMSYEQYF
TRBJ2-7 | 16 | TRBV28 | CASSSPPGKLPYEQYF
TRBJ2-7 | 13 | TRBV12-3/TRBV12-4 | CASTGQGAYEQYF
TRBJ2-3 | 15 | TRBV5-8 | CASSLEGRGTDTQYF
TRBJ2-5 | 14 | TRBV7-2 | CASSPGIAGSPWNF
TRBJ1-5 | 14 | TRBV30 | CAWSVPGLNQPQHF
TRBJ2-1 | 15 | TRBV7-3 | CASSSVVSGIDGQFF
TRBJ2-2 | 15 | TRBV5-8 | CARGHSDRVTGELFF
TRBJ1-5 | 14 | TRBV6-2/TRBV6-3 | CASSIIGSDQPQHF
TRBJ1-6 | 14 | TRBV2 | CASSEGPNNSPLHF
TRBJ2-2 | 13 | TRBV6-5 | CASSQMNTGELFF
TRBJ2-1 | 17 | TRBV13 | CASSLGLELGSYNEQFF
TRBJ2-1 | 13 | TRBV7-9 | CASSPRDNNEQFF
TRBJ1-5 | 14 | TRBV28 | CASSFRGGRQPQHF
TRBJ1-1 | 14 | TRBV5-6 | CASSLVGQGLEAFF
TRBJ1-1 | 16 | TRBV4-1 | CASSQEGQWMNTEAFF
TRBJ1-1 | 13 | TRBV5-4 | CASTWDSQIEAFF
TRBJ1-2 | 15 | TRBV7-9 | CASSLDGAGDYGYTF
TRBJ2-7 | 12 | TRBV11-2 | CASSYDGTWEYF